The rows below give T cell receptor beta chains drawn from one sample of a study of T-cell memory formation after mild COVID-19. One entry per CDR3 protein results from TCRdb running MiXCR on the 5' RACE reads. The sample includes approximately 440,000 distinct CDR3 sequences, about 20% of them seen just once. Sequencing input: PBMCs or a T cell subset sorted from them (not recorded which). The receptors were gathered from an adult woman who had mild COVID-19 (a few samples of this study predate the infection). Cell type and time point are not known. The CDR3 runs from the conserved cysteine through the conserved F or W. The D gene is left open where the match is weak. Some rows have no size entry. The others give once, few or many, or a class for an expanded clone.

NA,TRBJ2-1,NA,TRBV24-1,CATSDLIGPEQFF,TGTGCCACCAGTGATTTAATCGGTCCTGAGCAGTTCTTC
NA,TRBJ2-4,NA,TRBV5-1,CASSLGPGLNIQYF,TGCGCCAGCAGCTTGGGGCCAGGGTTGAACATTCAGTACTTC
NA,TRBJ2-7,few,TRBV5-1,CASSPLPGDSYEQYF,TGCGCCAGCAGCCCGCTCCCGGGAGACTCCTACGAGCAGTACTTC
NA,TRBJ2-2,NA,TRBV11-2,CASSPNRANTGELFF,TGTGCCAGCAGCCCTAACAGGGCCAACACCGGGGAGCTGTTTTTT
TRBD2,TRBJ2-7,few,TRBV4-3,CASSQASGRAYEQYF,TGCGCCAGCAGCCAGGCGAGCGGGAGGGCCTACGAGCAGTACTTC
TRBD2,TRBJ2-2,NA,TRBV7-3,CASSPAGAGAGELFF,TGTGCCAGCAGCCCGGCCGGGGCGGGGGCCGGGGAGCTGTTTTTT
NA,TRBJ2-7,many,TRBV24-1,CATSDGSYEQYF,TGTGCCACCAGTGATGGTTCCTACGAGCAGTACTTC
NA,TRBJ1-1,many,TRBV20-1,CSARGDTEAFF,TGCAGTGCTAGAGGGGACACTGAAGCTTTCTTT
NA,TRBJ1-1,few,TRBV10-3,CAIGAALGTLEAFF,TGTGCCATCGGGGCCGCCCTCGGGACGCTGGAAGCTTTCTTT
TRBD2,TRBJ2-3,once,TRBV5-1,CASSLAPGGRDTQCF,TGCGCCAGCAGCTTGGCCCCGGGGGGGCGAGATACGCAGTGTTTT
NA,TRBJ1-1,NA,TRBV7-9,CASSLDWNAEAFF,TGTGCCAGCAGCTTAGACTGGAACGCTGAAGCTTTCTTT
NA,TRBJ2-7,NA,TRBV2,CASTDSSAYEQYF,TGTGCCAGCACAGACAGTTCCGCCTACGAGCAGTACTTC
TRBD1,TRBJ2-7,NA,TRBV5-1,CASSTGQGRHEQYF,TGCGCCAGCAGCACAGGACAGGGTAGGCACGAGCAGTACTTC
TRBD1,TRBJ2-3,few,TRBV11-2,CASSDHRGNTQYF,TGTGCCAGCAGCGACCACAGGGGAAATACGCAGTATTTT
NA,TRBJ2-2,many,TRBV15,CATAEGNIRDTGELFF,TGTGCCACCGCTGAGGGCAATATTCGAGACACCGGGGAGCTGTTTTTT
TRBD1,TRBJ1-1,NA,TRBV6-2/TRBV6-3,CASRHYRGENTEAFF,TGTGCCAGCAGGCACTACAGGGGGGAGAACACTGAAGCTTTCTTT
NA,TRBJ1-1,NA,TRBV27,CASLPFLSTAGKAEAFF,TGTGCCAGCCTACCTTTTTTAAGTACGGCAGGTAAGGCTGAAGCTTTCTTT
NA,TRBJ2-7,few,TRBV12-3/TRBV12-4,CASSFVANEQYF,TGTGCCAGCAGTTTTGTTGCCAACGAGCAGTACTTC
NA,TRBJ2-4,NA,TRBV6-6,CASSYSTGADGDIQYF,TGTGCCAGCAGTTACTCTACCGGGGCGGACGGAGACATTCAGTACTTC
TRBD1,TRBJ2-3,NA,TRBV12-3/TRBV12-4,CASSQDRRTDTQYF,TGTGCCAGCAGTCAGGACAGGCGCACAGATACGCAGTATTTT
NA,TRBJ1-3,NA,TRBV30,CAWSELGGPDGNTIYF,TGTGCCTGGAGTGAGTTGGGGGGGCCTGATGGAAACACCATATATTTT
NA,TRBJ1-4,NA,TRBV12-3/TRBV12-4,CASGRGIEKLFF,TGTGCCAGCGGCAGGGGAATCGAAAAACTGTTTTTT
TRBD1,TRBJ2-7,few,TRBV6-5,CASSIRGQGNEQYF,TGTGCCAGCAGTATTAGAGGACAGGGGAACGAGCAGTACTTC
NA,TRBJ1-5,few,TRBV20-1,CSARVEGSYSNQPQHF,TGCAGTGCTAGAGTCGAGGGCTCCTATAGCAATCAGCCCCAGCATTTT
NA,TRBJ1-5,few,TRBV6-2/TRBV6-3,CASSYQVGTDALYSNQPQHF,TGTGCCAGCAGTTACCAGGTCGGGACTGACGCCTTATATAGCAATCAGCCCCAGCATTTT
TRBD1,TRBJ2-2,few,TRBV5-1,CASSYLGDSGTGELFF,TGCGCCAGCAGCTACCTCGGGGACAGTGGCACCGGGGAGCTGTTTTTT
NA,TRBJ2-3,once,TRBV24-1,CATSDPLGADEGPQEDTQYF,TGTGCCACCAGTGACCCACTCGGGGCCGACGAGGGGCCACAGGAAGATACGCAGTATTTT
NA,TRBJ2-6,many,TRBV6-6,CASSPGANVLTF,TGTGCCAGCAGTCCTGGGGCCAACGTCCTGACTTTC
NA,TRBJ2-1,many,TRBV10-3,CAISDFRIGSSEQFF,TGTGCCATCAGTGACTTCCGCATCGGGAGTAGTGAGCAGTTCTTC
NA,TRBJ1-2,few,TRBV29-1,CSVQSGYGYTF,TGCAGCGTACAATCGGGATATGGCTACACCTTC
NA,TRBJ1-5,few,TRBV6-2/TRBV6-3,CASGSVAGPQHF,TGTGCCAGCGGTTCTGTAGCAGGGCCCCAGCATTTT
NA,TRBJ2-7,many,TRBV12-3/TRBV12-4,CASSFKGLSSYEQYF,TGTGCCAGCAGTTTTAAGGGGCTGAGCTCCTACGAGCAGTACTTC
NA,TRBJ1-1,NA,TRBV11-3,CASSTWTNTEAFF,TGTGCCAGCAGCACCTGGACGAACACTGAAGCTTTCTTT
TRBD1,TRBJ2-7,NA,TRBV4-3,CASSQKDRVPSYEQYF,TGCGCCAGCAGCCAAAAGGACAGGGTCCCCTCGTACGAGCAGTACTTC
NA,TRBJ1-2,NA,TRBV12-3/TRBV12-4,CASSSSRGYTF,TGTGCCAGCAGTTCCAGCCGTGGCTACACCTTC
NA,TRBJ2-1,NA,TRBV14,CASSQATGHYNNEQFF,TGTGCCAGCAGCCAAGCGACCGGACACTATAACAATGAGCAGTTCTTC
NA,TRBJ1-1,NA,TRBV24-1,CATSDLAYTEAFF,TGTGCCACCAGTGATTTGGCTTATACTGAAGCTTTCTTT
TRBD1,TRBJ1-1,NA,TRBV3-1,CASSQEGQGGKAFF,TGTGCCAGCAGCCAAGAAGGACAGGGGGGAAAAGCTTTCTTT
NA,TRBJ2-7,NA,TRBV7-9,CASSSTSFEQYF,TGTGCCAGCAGCTCGACTAGTTTCGAGCAGTACTTC
NA,TRBJ2-1,many,TRBV6-1,CASSEVMTSVDEQFF,TGTGCCAGCAGTGAAGTGATGACATCGGTTGATGAGCAGTTCTTC
TRBD1,TRBJ2-7,few,TRBV27,CASSFPGGIDEQYF,TGTGCCAGCAGTTTTCCAGGGGGCATCGACGAGCAGTACTTC
NA,TRBJ1-4,few,TRBV5-1,CASSLGAQNEKLFF,TGCGCCAGCAGCTTGGGTGCGCAGAATGAAAAACTGTTTTTT
NA,TRBJ2-7,many,TRBV3-1,CASSQAGEQYF,TGTGCCAGCAGCCAAGCGGGGGAGCAGTACTTC
NA,TRBJ2-7,NA,TRBV24-1,CATSDSQGLSYEQYF,TGTGCCACCAGTGATTCACAGGGACTCTCCTACGAGCAGTACTTC
NA,TRBJ2-3,NA,TRBV3-1,CASSSHQGRVSTDTQYF,TGTGCCAGCAGCTCCCACCAGGGGAGGGTTAGCACAGATACGCAGTATTTT
TRBD2,TRBJ2-1,many,TRBV7-3,CASSLMLAGGHEQFF,TGTGCCAGCAGCTTAATGCTAGCGGGAGGCCATGAGCAGTTCTTC
TRBD1,TRBJ1-1,few,TRBV29-1,CSVVGDRGGNTEAFF,TGCAGCGTTGTCGGAGACAGGGGAGGGAACACTGAAGCTTTCTTT